The 2 T cell receptor beta chains given below trace back to one sample, sequenced in a study of T cell responses to AZD1222 COVID-19 vaccine. Measured with immunoSEQ multiplex PCR; TCRdb has only the in-frame clones, and not every one. The table records about 66,000 clones, 70% to 80% of them present only once. The starting material was peripheral blood, obtained on day 0 of MenACWY control vaccination. The receptor set was obtained from an adult in good health.

This chain joins TRBV4-2 and TRBJ1-4, with 9 bases that match TRBD1. Trimming cost V 3 bases and J 6 bases; bases outside gene matches: 2. Germline CDR1 LGHNA, CDR2 YNFKEQ. The CDR3 totals 14 residues. The CDR3 protein is CASSQGQGHEKLFF. CDR3 coding DNA: TGTGCCAGCAGCCAGGGACAGGGACATGAAAAACTGTTTTTT.

This clone appeared once. The V call is TRBV6-5, the J call TRBJ1-6; a weak D match, TRBD1 (6 bases). This CDR3 has 13 amino acids. V dropped 0 bases and J dropped 19 bases, with 16 bases sitting between them. Germline CDR1 is MNHEY and CDR2 is SVGAGI. CDR3 amino acids: CASSYSRGAVRHF. CDR3 DNA sequence: TGTGCCAGCAGTTACTCGAGGGGGGCAGTGAGGCACTTT.